This T cell receptor beta chain was obtained from a study of chemoradiotherapy in HPV16-positive cancers. Study in general: Candidate HPV-specific clones and shared TCR motifs came from a couple of HPV16-positive patients.

Remarks on this clone: Its antigen is as yet unknown.

Sequencing used immunoSEQ multiplex PCR; TCRdb keeps in-frame clones, though not all of them. The sample has about 5,000 clones; 85% to 90% are singletons. The CDR3 is 16 amino acids. Per the germline V gene, CDR1 is SGHVS and CDR2 is FQNEAQ. V was pared by 4 bases and J by 2 bases, with 8 bases of the junction left unmatched. Points from the study as a whole: HPV-responsive T-cell expansion during chemoradiotherapy was linked to improved recurrence-free survival in HPV16-positive patients. Candidate HPV-specific clones and E7-related TCR motifs grew in tumor during treatment. Only two HPV16-positive patients supplied the functional HPV-specificity definition.

The source of this sequence is a human donor with HPV-associated anogenital cancer. Sequenced here: tumor tissue, sampled from a patient who underwent chemoradiotherapy. This sequence joins TRBV7-8 and TRBJ2-5, with TRBD1 matching over 9 bases. The DNA for the CDR3 is TGTGCCAGCAGCTCCGACAGGGGGGACCGACAAGAGACCCAGTACTTC. Translation: CASSSDRGDRQETQYF.